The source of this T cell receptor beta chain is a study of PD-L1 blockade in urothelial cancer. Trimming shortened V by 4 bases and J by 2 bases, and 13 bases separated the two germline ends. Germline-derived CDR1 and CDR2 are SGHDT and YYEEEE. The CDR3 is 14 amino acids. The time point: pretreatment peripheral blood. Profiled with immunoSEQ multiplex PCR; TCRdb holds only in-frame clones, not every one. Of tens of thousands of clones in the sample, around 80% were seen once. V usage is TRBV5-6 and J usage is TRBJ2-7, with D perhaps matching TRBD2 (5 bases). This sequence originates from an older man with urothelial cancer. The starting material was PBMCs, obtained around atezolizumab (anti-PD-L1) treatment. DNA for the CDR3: TGTGCCAGCAGCCTCCTGGGAGTGACCTACGAGCAGTACTTC. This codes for CASSLLGVTYEQYF.